This entry concerns a single T cell receptor (beta chain). The data were obtained in a study of control samples from healthy donors and cancer patients. Some clones are missing from TCRdb's copy, which holds only in-frame ones; the method was immunoSEQ multiplex PCR. The sample holds roughly 120,000 clones, about 88% seen once. Germline CDR1 and CDR2: DFQATT and SNEGSKA (reference sequence). The CDR3 is made up of 12 amino acids. Trimming pared 3 bases from V and 6 bases from J, leaving 10 bases between. The clonotype originates from a man in his forties or fifties in good health. V is TRBV20-1 and J is TRBJ2-3, with D perhaps matching TRBD2 (5 bases). Sequencing was done on a sample of blood. CDR3 in DNA: TGCAGTGCTAGTTTGACGGGGGATACGCAGTATTTT. Translating gives CSASLTGDTQYF.